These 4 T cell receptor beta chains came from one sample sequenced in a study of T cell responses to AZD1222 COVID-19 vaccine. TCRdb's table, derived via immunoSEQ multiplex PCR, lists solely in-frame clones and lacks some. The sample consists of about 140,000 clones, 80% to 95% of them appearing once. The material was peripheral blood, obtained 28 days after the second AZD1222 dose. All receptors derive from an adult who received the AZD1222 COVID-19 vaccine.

CDR3 DNA sequence: TGTGCCAGCAGCCTCCGGGACAGGGGGATGGGCCCCCTCCACTTT. Translation: CASSLRDRGMGPLHF. The gene calls are TRBV11-2 and TRBJ1-6; 11 positions agree with TRBD1. The CDR3 contains 15 residues. Trimming took 5 bases from V and 13 from J; bases not matched to a gene: 10. The V gene's germline CDR1 is SGHAT and CDR2 FQNNGV.

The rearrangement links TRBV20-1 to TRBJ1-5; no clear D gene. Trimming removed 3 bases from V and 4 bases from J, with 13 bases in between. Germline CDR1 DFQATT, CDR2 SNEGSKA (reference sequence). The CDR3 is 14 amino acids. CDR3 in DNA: TGCAGTGCTAGTTCCGAGGATTGGAATCAGCCCCAGCATTTT. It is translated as CSASSEDWNQPQHF.

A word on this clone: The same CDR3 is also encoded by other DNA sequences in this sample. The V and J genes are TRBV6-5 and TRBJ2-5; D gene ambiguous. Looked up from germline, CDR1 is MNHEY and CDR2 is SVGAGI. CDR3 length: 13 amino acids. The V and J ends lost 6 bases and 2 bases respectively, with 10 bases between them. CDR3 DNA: TGTGCCAGCAGGCGAACGGTGCAAGAGACCCAGTACTTC. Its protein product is CASRRTVQETQYF.

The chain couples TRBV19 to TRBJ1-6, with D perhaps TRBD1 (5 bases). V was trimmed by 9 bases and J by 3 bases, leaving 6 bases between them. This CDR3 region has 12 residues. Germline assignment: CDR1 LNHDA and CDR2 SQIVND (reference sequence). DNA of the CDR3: TGTGCCAGCGGGGGCTATAATTCACCCCTCCACTTT. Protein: CASGGYNSPLHF.